These T cell receptor beta chains were read from a single sample in a study of chemoradiotherapy in HPV16-positive cancers. Using immunoSEQ multiplex PCR, the repertoire was profiled, and TCRdb retains in-frame clones only, with some absent. Of about 19,000 clones listed, over 65% are singletons. The starting material was blood, obtained from a patient who underwent chemoradiotherapy. The receptor set was obtained from a human donor with HPV-associated anogenital cancer. CDR3s include the opening cysteine and the closing phenylalanine or tryptophan. The D gene is left open where the match is weak. Rows give clone size only sometimes, using once, few, many, or a class for an expanded clone.

v_gene: TRBV28
j_gene: TRBJ1-3
abundance: -
len: 16
d_gene: TRBD1
CDR3nt: TGTGCCAGCAGTCCGTGGACAGGGAGGGAGGGAAACACCATATATTTT
CDR3aa: CASSPWTGREGNTIYF

v_gene: TRBV5-1
j_gene: TRBJ1-4
abundance: -
len: 14
d_gene: -
CDR3nt: TGCGCCAGCAGGCAGGGTCCAACTAATGAAAAACTGTTTTTT
CDR3aa: CASRQGPTNEKLFF

v_gene: TRBV29-1
j_gene: TRBJ2-7
abundance: few
len: 12
d_gene: -
CDR3nt: TGCAGCGTTGAAATGCAGGGCGGCGAGCAGTACTTC
CDR3aa: CSVEMQGGEQYF

v_gene: TRBV7-2
j_gene: TRBJ2-3
abundance: -
len: 13
d_gene: TRBD2
CDR3nt: TGTGCCAGCAGCCCAGCGGGGGAAGATACGCAGTATTTT
CDR3aa: CASSPAGEDTQYF

v_gene: TRBV28
j_gene: TRBJ2-7
abundance: few
len: 14
d_gene: -
CDR3nt: TGTGCCAGCAGTTTGGAGGGGAAGTCCTACGAGCAGTACTTC
CDR3aa: CASSLEGKSYEQYF

v_gene: TRBV18
j_gene: TRBJ1-5
abundance: few
len: 16
d_gene: -
CDR3nt: TGTGCCAGCTCATATGCGCGTTCCCAATCCAATCAGCCCCAGCATTTT
CDR3aa: CASSYARSQSNQPQHF

v_gene: TRBV19
j_gene: TRBJ2-7
abundance: -
len: 14
d_gene: -
CDR3nt: TGTGCCAGTAGTGCTAAGGGCCTCCTGGGCGAGCAGTACTTC
CDR3aa: CASSAKGLLGEQYF

v_gene: TRBV5-1
j_gene: TRBJ2-3
abundance: -
len: 14
d_gene: -
CDR3nt: TGCGCCAGCAGCGAGGGGCCGGGAGCAGATACGCAGTATTTT
CDR3aa: CASSEGPGADTQYF

v_gene: TRBV28
j_gene: TRBJ1-1
abundance: -
len: 21
d_gene: TRBD1
CDR3nt: TGTGCCAGCAGCCAAGCGCGCAGGGGGCTCATCTTTGAGCGTCGTGGAACTGAAGCTTTCTTT
CDR3aa: CASSQARRGLIFERRGTEAFF

v_gene: TRBV11-3
j_gene: TRBJ1-3
abundance: -
len: 13
d_gene: -
CDR3nt: TGTGCCAGCAGCTTAAACCGCCGGGACACCATATATTTT
CDR3aa: CASSLNRRDTIYF

v_gene: TRBV5-4
j_gene: TRBJ2-2
abundance: -
len: 18
d_gene: TRBD2
CDR3nt: TGTGCCAGCAGCTTTCCCCCTCTAGCGGGGGGAAGGGACGGGGAGCTGTTTTTT
CDR3aa: CASSFPPLAGGRDGELFF

v_gene: TRBV7-9
j_gene: TRBJ2-2
abundance: -
len: 14
d_gene: -
CDR3nt: TGTGCCAGCAGCTTAGAATCGAACACCGGGGAGCTGTTTTTT
CDR3aa: CASSLESNTGELFF

v_gene: TRBV7-6
j_gene: TRBJ1-4
abundance: -
len: 15
d_gene: TRBD1
CDR3nt: TGTGCCAGCAGTCAACTACAGGGGGCGCAGGAAAAACTGTTTTTT
CDR3aa: CASSQLQGAQEKLFF

v_gene: TRBV27
j_gene: TRBJ1-4
abundance: -
len: 11
d_gene: -
CDR3nt: TGTGCCAGCAGTTTACGGGGACGACTGTTTTTT
CDR3aa: CASSLRGRLFF

v_gene: TRBV4-1
j_gene: TRBJ2-7
abundance: -
len: 16
d_gene: TRBD2
CDR3nt: TGCGCCAGCAGCCAAGAGGGGCGGGGGGTCGCCTACGAGCAGTACTTC
CDR3aa: CASSQEGRGVAYEQYF

v_gene: TRBV27
j_gene: TRBJ1-2
abundance: -
len: 14
d_gene: -
CDR3nt: TGTGCCAGCAGTCGACCAGGGGCGAATTATGGCTACACCTTC
CDR3aa: CASSRPGANYGYTF

v_gene: TRBV28
j_gene: TRBJ1-2
abundance: -
len: 13
d_gene: TRBD1
CDR3nt: TGTGCCAGCAGTTCGGACAGGGGAGACGGCTACACCTTC
CDR3aa: CASSSDRGDGYTF

v_gene: TRBV6-5
j_gene: TRBJ2-5
abundance: -
len: 12
d_gene: -
CDR3nt: TGTGCCAGCAGTTACTCAGGCAGCACACAGTACTTC
CDR3aa: CASSYSGSTQYF